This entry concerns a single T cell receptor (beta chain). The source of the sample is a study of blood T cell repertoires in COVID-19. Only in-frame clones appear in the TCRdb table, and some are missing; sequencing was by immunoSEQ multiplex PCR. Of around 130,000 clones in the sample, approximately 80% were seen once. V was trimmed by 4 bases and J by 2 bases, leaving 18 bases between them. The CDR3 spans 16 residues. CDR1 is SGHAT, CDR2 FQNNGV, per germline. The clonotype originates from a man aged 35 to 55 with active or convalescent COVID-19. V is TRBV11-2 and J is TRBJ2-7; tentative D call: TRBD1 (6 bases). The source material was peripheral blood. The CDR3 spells CASSSVTGQGPYEQYF. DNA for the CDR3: TGTGCCAGCAGCTCAGTCACGGGCCAGGGGCCCTACGAGCAGTACTTC. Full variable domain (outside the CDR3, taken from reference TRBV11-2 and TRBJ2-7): EAGVAQSPRYKIIEKRQSVAFWCNPISGHATLYWYQQILGQGPKLLIQFQNNGVVDDSQLPKDRFSAERLKGVDSTLKIQPAKLEDSAVYLCASSSVTGQGPYEQYFGPGTRLTVT.